A single sample is the source of the 26 T cell receptor beta chains below, sequenced in a study of T cell responses to AZD1222 COVID-19 vaccine. Sequencing used immunoSEQ multiplex PCR; TCRdb keeps in-frame clones, though not all of them. The sample includes about 85,000 clones, 80% to 90% of them seen just once. Sample: peripheral blood, taken on day 0 of AZD1222 vaccination. The source is an adult in good health.

The genes are TRBV6-2 or TRBV6-3 and TRBJ2-5; TRBD2 matches at 7 bases. V shed 0 bases and J 1 base; nucleotides not matched to a gene: 5. The CDR3 covers 16 residues. Looked up from germline, CDR1 is MNHEY and CDR2 is SVGEGT. DNA of the CDR3: TGTGCCAGCAGTTACTCCTTGGGGACTACCCAAGAGACCCAGTACTTC. Translating it yields CASSYSLGTTQETQYF.

The chain links TRBV5-1 to TRBJ2-7, with D hard to call. V shed 0 bases and J shed 6 bases, with 13 bases lying between them. The CDR3 runs 14 residues. Germline CDR1 is SGHRS and CDR2 is YFSETQ. This CDR3 is CASSLEVGLGEQYF. CDR3 sequence (DNA): TGCGCCAGCAGCTTGGAGGTGGGTCTAGGCGAGCAGTACTTC.

This chain links TRBV28 with TRBJ1-2; D perhaps matches TRBD1 (6 bases). Germline assignment: CDR1 MDHEN and CDR2 SYDVKM. Trimming cost V 6 bases and J 4 bases, with 18 bases left between them. The CDR3 length is 15 residues. The CDR3 DNA follows: TGTGCCAGCAGGGAAATTCGGGGGGCTGGCTATGGCTACACCTTC. This sequence encodes CASREIRGAGYGYTF.

The chain uses TRBV19 and TRBJ2-2; a weak D match, TRBD1 (6 bases). Germline values: CDR1 LNHDA, CDR2 SQIVND (reference sequence). This CDR3 comprises 14 residues. V dropped 8 bases and J dropped 0 bases, with 10 bases sitting between them. The DNA for the CDR3 is TGTGCCAGTTCCGGGACAACGAACACCGGGGAGCTGTTTTTT. It translates to CASSGTTNTGELFF.

The chain uses TRBV10-3 and TRBJ2-7; D might be TRBD1 (5 bases). CDR1 and CDR2 from the germline V gene are ENHRY and SYGVKD. The CDR3 totals 13 residues. Trimming took off 4 bases at V and 2 bases at J, with 9 bases between the two ends. CDR3 protein: CAISGDRPYEQYF. CDR3 in DNA: TGTGCCATCAGTGGTGACAGACCCTACGAGCAGTACTTC.

The gene calls are TRBV27 and TRBJ2-7, with TRBD1 matching 9 bases. The germline gives CDR1 MNHEY, CDR2 SMNVEV (reference sequence). Trimming cost V 6 bases and J 1 base; bases outside gene matches: 7. This CDR3 has 15 residues. The CDR3 sequence is CASRTAGTGSYEQYF. CDR3 nucleotide sequence: TGTGCCAGCAGGACCGCCGGGACAGGGTCCTACGAGCAGTACTTC.

The chain uses TRBV28 and TRBJ2-7, with 9 bases matching TRBD1. This CDR3 has 15 residues. Germline V gene data show CDR1 as MDHEN and CDR2 as SYDVKM. V lost 7 bases to trimming and J lost 3 bases; unmatched junction nucleotides: 10. CDR3 in DNA: TGTGCCAGCAACCAAAAACAGGGGGCCCTCTACGAGCAGTACTTC. Its translation: CASNQKQGALYEQYF.

This clone was recorded a few times. V gene TRBV6-5 combines with J gene TRBJ2-7; D is undetermined. The germline gives CDR1 MNHEY, CDR2 SVGAGI. The V gene lost 2 bases and the J gene lost 3 bases, with 8 bases spanning the gap. The CDR3 sequence is 13 residues long. The CDR3 DNA follows: TGTGCCAGCAGTTACAGACGCGTCTACGAGCAGTACTTC. Its protein product is CASSYRRVYEQYF.

V and J are TRBV6-5 and TRBJ1-3; D is ambiguous. V lost 5 bases and J 2 bases, leaving 13 bases between the germline ends. CDR1 and CDR2 from the germline V gene are MNHEY and SVGAGI. The CDR3 is 15 residues long. CDR3 coding DNA: TGTGCCAGCAGTCGGGAAAGCTGGGCTGGAAACACCATATATTTT. Its protein product is CASSRESWAGNTIYF.

This chain joins TRBV28 and TRBJ1-1; 8 positions agree with TRBD1. The V gene's germline CDR1 is MDHEN and CDR2 SYDVKM. Unmatched junction bases numbered 9, after V lost 4 bases and J lost 2 bases. The CDR3 has 16 amino acids. CDR3 nucleotides: TGTGCCAGCAGTTCCCTCCTACAGGGGGAAAACACTGAAGCTTTCTTT. This gives the protein CASSSLLQGENTEAFF. Full variable domain (missing parts from reference TRBV28 and TRBJ1-1): DVKVTQSSRYLVKRTGEKVFLECVQDMDHENMFWYRQDPGLGLRLIYFSYDVKMKEKGDIPEGYSVSREKKERFSLILESASTNQTSMYLCASSSLLQGENTEAFFGQGTRLTVV.

The chain couples TRBV7-3 to TRBJ2-7, with a weak D call TRBD1 (5 bases). This CDR3 is built from 13 residues. Trimming stripped 2 bases from V and 10 bases from J, with 15 bases between. Germline V gives CDR1 SGHTA, CDR2 FQGTGA. The CDR3 here is CASSLGAGYRQYF. The CDR3 DNA follows: TGTGCCAGCAGCTTAGGGGCAGGGTACCGTCAGTACTTC.

The chain has TRBV18 and TRBJ2-1; TRBD1 agrees at 8 bases. Germline V CDR1 and CDR2: KGHSH, LQKENI. This CDR3 has 14 amino acids. V was pared by 3 bases and J by 5 bases, with 3 bases of the junction left unmatched. The CDR3 nucleotides are TGTGCCAGCTCACCGCAGGGGGCTAACAATGAGCAGTTCTTC. Its protein product is CASSPQGANNEQFF.

About this clone: The junction and the germline gene differ at one end; a read error may be behind it. The gene calls are TRBV14 and TRBJ2-1; no firm D call. This CDR3 region has 16 residues. Per germline, CDR1 SGHDN and CDR2 FVKESK. The CDR3 protein is CASSHFFRTSYNEQFF. In nucleotides, the CDR3 is TGTGCAAGCAGCCACTTCTTTAGGACCTCCTACAATGAGCAGTTCTTC.

The chain uses TRBV28 and TRBJ1-1; 10 bases map to TRBD1. Germline CDR1 reads MDHEN; CDR2 reads SYDVKM. This CDR3 comprises 16 residues. Unmatched junction bases numbered 5, after V lost 3 bases and J lost 1 base. CDR3 sequence (DNA): TGTGCCAGCAGTTTTACGGGACAGGGGTCGAACACTGAAGCTTTCTTT. This encodes CASSFTGQGSNTEAFF.

The chain joins TRBV7-9 to TRBJ2-1; no clear D. The CDR3 length is 14 residues. Between the trimmed V and J ends, which lost 3 bases and 5 bases, there was a span of 11 bases. Germline V gene data show CDR1 as SEHNR and CDR2 as FQNEAQ (reference sequence). The CDR3 DNA is TGTGCCAGCAGCTTCGGATCGTCGGACAATGAGCAGTTCTTC. It yields the protein CASSFGSSDNEQFF.

V usage is TRBV7-6 and J usage is TRBJ2-5; a possible D gene is TRBD1 (6 bases). V lost 1 base to trimming and J lost 7 bases, with 19 bases between them. This CDR3 contains 16 residues. Germline-derived CDR1 and CDR2 are SGHVS and FNYEAQ. The CDR3 nucleotides read TGTGCCAGCAGCTTAGACCCCGGACAGCCTCTGGGGACCCAGTACTTC. It specifies CASSLDPGQPLGTQYF.

The rearrangement joins TRBV7-2 to TRBJ2-3, with 7 bases aligning to TRBD1. Germline V lookup: CDR1 SGHTA, CDR2 FQGNSA. The CDR3 loop spans 15 amino acids. With V trimmed by 5 bases and J by 1 base, 6 bases remained unmatched. For the CDR3, the DNA is TGTGCCAGCAGCCGTCGACAGGGAGGCACAGATACGCAGTATTTT. Translating it yields CASSRRQGGTDTQYF. Complete variable domain (other parts from reference TRBV7-2 and TRBJ2-3): GAGVSQSPSNKVTEKGKDVELRCDPISGHTALYWYRQSLGQGLEFLIYFQGNSAPDKSGLPSDRFSAERTGGSVSTLTIQRTQQEDSAVYLCASSRRQGGTDTQYFGPGTRLTVL.

J is TRBJ2-1 and V is TRBV28; TRBD2 aligns across 8 bases. Trimming cost V 2 bases and J 5 bases; bases outside gene matches: 11. This CDR3 comprises 17 residues. Germline CDR1 is MDHEN and CDR2 is SYDVKM. CDR3 residues: CASSLAGWAAGDNEQFF. CDR3 DNA sequence: TGTGCCAGCAGTTTAGCGGGTTGGGCAGCGGGGGACAATGAGCAGTTCTTC. The whole variable domain, filled in from reference TRBV28 and TRBJ2-1, reads DVKVTQSSRYLVKRTGEKVFLECVQDMDHENMFWYRQDPGLGLRLIYFSYDVKMKEKGDIPEGYSVSREKKERFSLILESASTNQTSMYLCASSLAGWAAGDNEQFFGPGTRLTVL.

This chain connects TRBV7-9 to TRBJ1-4; TRBD1 is a possible D gene (5 bases). The CDR3 loop spans 17 amino acids. Trimming took 5 bases from V and 6 from J, leaving 22 bases between them. The V gene's germline CDR1 is SEHNR and CDR2 FQNEAQ (reference sequence). CDR3 residues: CASSPRGGEEGHEKLFF. The CDR3 nucleotides are TGTGCCAGCAGCCCTCGAGGAGGGGAGGAGGGTCATGAAAAACTGTTTTTT. Based on the CDR3 plus reference TRBV7-9 and TRBJ1-4, the full variable domain is DTGVSQNPRHKITKRGQNVTFRCDPISEHNRLYWYRQTLGQGPEFLTYFQNEAQLEKSRLLSDRFSAERPKGSFSTLEIQRTEQGDSAMYLCASSPRGGEEGHEKLFFGSGTQLSVL.

A single count supports this clone. The gene calls are TRBV2 and TRBJ1-1, with 9 bases aligning to TRBD1. This CDR3 comprises 13 residues. With V trimmed by 6 bases and J by 4 bases, 3 bases remained unmatched. Per the germline V gene, CDR1 is SNHLY and CDR2 is FYNNEI. The CDR3 DNA sequence: TGTGCCAGCAGGGGACAGGGTGCCACTGAAGCTTTCTTT. Amino acids: CASRGQGATEAFF. Drawing the rest from reference TRBV2 and TRBJ1-1, the complete variable domain is EPEVTQTPSHQVTQMGQEVILRCVPISNHLYFYWYRQILGQKVEFLVSFYNNEISEKSEIFDDQFSVERPDGSNFTLKIRSTKLEDSAMYFCASRGQGATEAFFGQGTRLTVV.

The CDR3 region is CSVQGGWTGELFF. The CDR3 region has the DNA TGCAGCGTTCAGGGGGGGTGGACCGGGGAGCTGTTTTTT. This chain links TRBV29-1 with TRBJ2-2; D possibly uses TRBD1 or TRBD2 (7 bases each). CDR1 is SQVTM, CDR2 ANQGSEA, per germline. The CDR3 extends over 13 amino acids. The V gene lost 5 bases and the J gene lost 5 bases, with 12 bases spanning the gap.

The chain recombines TRBV3-1 (or the pseudogene TRBV3-2) with TRBJ2-4, with 8 bases fitting TRBD1. Per germline, CDR1 LGHDT and CDR2 YNNKEL (reference sequence). V shed 4 bases, J shed 0 bases, and the junction held 8 bases outside the gene matches. This CDR3 is 17 amino acids long. The CDR3 nucleotides read TGTGCCAGCAGCCCCGAAGTAGACAGGGGAGCCAAAAACATTCAGTACTTC. Protein: CASSPEVDRGAKNIQYF.

The rearrangement joins TRBV28 to TRBJ2-7; D is undetermined. V lost 2 bases and J 2 bases, leaving 7 bases between the germline ends. The germline CDR1 and CDR2 sequences are MDHEN and SYDVKM. The length of the CDR3 is 13 residues. In nucleotides, the CDR3 is TGTGCCAGCAGTTTAGGGGTCCCCTACGAGCAGTACTTC. As protein: CASSLGVPYEQYF.

Here the CDR3 DNA reads TGTGCCAGCAGCCCCACAGGGGGCGGTGGATATGGCTACACCTTC. As protein: CASSPTGGGGYGYTF. The chain recombines TRBV7-9 with TRBJ1-2; 9 bases line up with TRBD1. The CDR3 has 15 amino acids. V lost 5 bases, J lost 5 bases, and 9 bases stayed unmatched. From germline, CDR1 is SEHNR and CDR2 FQNEAQ (reference sequence).

This chain joins TRBV9 and TRBJ2-5; possibly TRBD1 or TRBD2 for D (6 bases each). Germline values: CDR1 SGDLS, CDR2 YYNGEE. V lost 3 bases, J lost 5 bases, and 23 bases lay in between. This CDR3 has 17 residues. CDR3 DNA sequence: TGTGCCAGCAGCGCCTCCTCGGGTCGGGGGCAAGTGGAGACCCAGTACTTC. Translated: CASSASSGRGQVETQYF.

This chain uses TRBV19 with TRBJ1-1, with no clear D. The germline gives CDR1 LNHDA, CDR2 SQIVND (reference sequence). The length of the CDR3 is 14 residues. V gave up 3 bases and J gave up 0 bases, with 8 bases separating them. CDR3 sequence (DNA): TGTGCCAGTAGTATCGGGGAGGTGAACACTGAAGCTTTCTTT. Translating it yields CASSIGEVNTEAFF.